A selection of T cell receptor beta chains follows, all from one sample in a study of regulatory T cells in long-lasting Graves disease. TCRdb reprocessed the multiplex PCR reads via MiXCR and lists one record per CDR3 protein. The sample contains under 350,000 distinct CDR3 sequences, 20% to 25% of which appear only once. Sequencing was performed on peripheral blood mononuclear cells (PBMCs), taken when the disease was refractory, from a patient treated with antithyroid drugs. These receptors came from a female donor with Graves disease. CDR3s include the opening cysteine and the closing phenylalanine or tryptophan. Each record gives: J gene, V gene, D gene, clone size, CDR3 protein, CDR3 DNA. The D gene is left open where the match is weak. Clone sizes are given selectively: once, few, many, or a class where the clone is expanded.

J gene: TRBJ1-5
V gene: TRBV6-5
D gene: NA
clone size: NA
CDR3 protein: CASSYGAGIQPQHF
CDR3 DNA: TGTGCCAGCAGTTACGGGGCAGGGATTCAGCCCCAGCATTTT

J gene: TRBJ1-1
V gene: TRBV19
D gene: NA
clone size: NA
CDR3 protein: CASSSVGPEAFF
CDR3 DNA: TGTGCCAGTAGTAGTGTGGGGCCTGAAGCTTTCTTT

J gene: TRBJ2-7
V gene: TRBV2
D gene: NA
clone size: NA
CDR3 protein: CASSGRGGSQSYEQYF
CDR3 DNA: TGTGCCAGCAGTGGACGGGGAGGATCCCAATCCTACGAGCAGTACTTC

J gene: TRBJ2-7
V gene: TRBV30
D gene: NA
clone size: NA
CDR3 protein: CAWSSGIYEQYF
CDR3 DNA: TGTGCCTGGAGTAGTGGGATATACGAGCAGTACTTC

J gene: TRBJ2-5
V gene: TRBV20-1
D gene: TRBD2
clone size: NA
CDR3 protein: CSANLGLAGVLETQYF
CDR3 DNA: TGCAGTGCAAATCTCGGACTAGCGGGAGTATTGGAGACCCAGTACTTC

J gene: TRBJ1-6
V gene: TRBV27
D gene: NA
clone size: many
CDR3 protein: CASSLYPLNSPLHF
CDR3 DNA: TGTGCCAGCAGTTTATATCCTCTAAATTCACCCCTCCACTTT

J gene: TRBJ1-2
V gene: TRBV28
D gene: NA
clone size: many
CDR3 protein: CASSLLGGQSYGYTF
CDR3 DNA: TGTGCCAGCAGTTTGCTGGGTGGGCAGAGCTATGGCTACACCTTC

J gene: TRBJ1-2
V gene: TRBV28
D gene: NA
clone size: many
CDR3 protein: CASSFFRGGYFNYGYTF
CDR3 DNA: TGTGCCAGCAGTTTCTTTCGGGGCGGATACTTTAACTATGGCTACACCTTC

J gene: TRBJ2-6
V gene: TRBV6-1
D gene: NA
clone size: many
CDR3 protein: CASSEDQSGANVLTF
CDR3 DNA: TGTGCCAGCAGTGAAGACCAATCTGGGGCCAACGTCCTGACTTTC

J gene: TRBJ2-7
V gene: TRBV28
D gene: NA
clone size: few
CDR3 protein: CASAPDREMNYEQYF
CDR3 DNA: TGTGCCAGCGCCCCCGACAGAGAAATGAACTACGAGCAGTACTTC

J gene: TRBJ2-7
V gene: TRBV3-1
D gene: TRBD2
clone size: few
CDR3 protein: CASSSAAGVQYF
CDR3 DNA: TGTGCCAGCAGCTCCGCAGCGGGAGTGCAGTACTTC

J gene: TRBJ2-2
V gene: TRBV7-2
D gene: NA
clone size: few
CDR3 protein: CASSPTGQNTGELFF
CDR3 DNA: TGTGCCAGCAGCCCGACGGGACAGAACACCGGGGAGCTGTTTTTT

J gene: TRBJ2-7
V gene: TRBV20-1
D gene: TRBD2
clone size: few
CDR3 protein: CSARLGTSGRQYF
CDR3 DNA: TGCAGTGCTAGACTTGGGACTAGCGGGAGGCAGTACTTC

J gene: TRBJ2-2
V gene: TRBV6-1
D gene: TRBD1
clone size: NA
CDR3 protein: CAGTSGGSGELFF
CDR3 DNA: TGTGCCGGCACATCAGGGGGTTCCGGGGAGCTGTTTTTT

J gene: TRBJ1-1
V gene: TRBV5-1
D gene: NA
clone size: few
CDR3 protein: CASCPGQENTEAFF
CDR3 DNA: TGCGCCAGCTGTCCGGGACAAGAAAACACTGAAGCTTTCTTT

J gene: TRBJ2-5
V gene: TRBV30
D gene: TRBD1
clone size: many
CDR3 protein: CAWDRGNQETQYF
CDR3 DNA: TGTGCCTGGGACAGGGGGAACCAAGAGACCCAGTACTTC

J gene: TRBJ2-7
V gene: TRBV6-1
D gene: NA
clone size: NA
CDR3 protein: CASSVQGEGYEQYF
CDR3 DNA: TGTGCCAGCAGTGTACAGGGAGAAGGCTACGAGCAGTACTTC

J gene: TRBJ2-2
V gene: TRBV13
D gene: NA
clone size: few
CDR3 protein: CASSLGRPWTGELFF
CDR3 DNA: TGTGCCAGCAGCCTCGGGCGGCCTTGGACCGGGGAGCTGTTTTTT

J gene: TRBJ1-4
V gene: TRBV5-6
D gene: NA
clone size: few
CDR3 protein: CASSPASTNEKLFF
CDR3 DNA: TGTGCCAGCAGCCCGGCATCAACTAATGAAAAACTGTTTTTT

J gene: TRBJ2-7
V gene: TRBV6-1
D gene: NA
clone size: many
CDR3 protein: CASSEFWGDLFRISYEQYF
CDR3 DNA: TGTGCCAGCAGTGAATTTTGGGGTGACCTCTTTCGAATCTCCTACGAGCAGTACTTC

J gene: TRBJ1-1
V gene: TRBV19
D gene: NA
clone size: NA
CDR3 protein: CASRQQMNTEAFF
CDR3 DNA: TGTGCCAGTAGGCAACAGATGAACACTGAAGCTTTCTTT

J gene: TRBJ2-2
V gene: TRBV11-2
D gene: NA
clone size: many
CDR3 protein: CASSSTYSLQLFF
CDR3 DNA: TGTGCCAGCAGCTCGACCTACAGCCTACAGCTGTTTTTT

J gene: TRBJ1-1
V gene: TRBV12-3/TRBV12-4
D gene: NA
clone size: many
CDR3 protein: CASSWTVNTEAFF
CDR3 DNA: TGTGCCAGCAGCTGGACGGTGAACACTGAAGCTTTCTTT

J gene: TRBJ2-7
V gene: TRBV7-9
D gene: TRBD2
clone size: few
CDR3 protein: CASSFQRGPYEQYF
CDR3 DNA: TGTGCCAGCAGCTTCCAGCGGGGTCCCTACGAGCAGTACTTC

J gene: TRBJ1-2
V gene: TRBV28
D gene: NA
clone size: many
CDR3 protein: CASSFLWSYGYTF
CDR3 DNA: TGTGCCAGCAGTTTTCTGTGGAGCTATGGCTACACCTTC

J gene: TRBJ2-7
V gene: TRBV3-1
D gene: NA
clone size: many
CDR3 protein: CASSDRSSYEQYF
CDR3 DNA: TGTGCCAGTTCAGACAGGAGCTCCTACGAGCAGTACTTC

J gene: TRBJ2-7
V gene: TRBV20-1
D gene: TRBD1
clone size: many
CDR3 protein: CSATGDRDYEQYF
CDR3 DNA: TGCAGTGCTACCGGGGACAGAGACTACGAGCAGTACTTC

J gene: TRBJ2-7
V gene: TRBV5-1
D gene: NA
clone size: few
CDR3 protein: CARTIAGTRTFGEQYF
CDR3 DNA: TGCGCCAGGACTATAGCCGGGACACGAACCTTCGGGGAGCAGTACTTC

J gene: TRBJ2-1
V gene: TRBV30
D gene: NA
clone size: NA
CDR3 protein: CAWTDPCEQFF
CDR3 DNA: TGTGCCTGGACCGACCCGTGTGAGCAGTTCTTC

J gene: TRBJ2-7
V gene: TRBV28
D gene: NA
clone size: many
CDR3 protein: CASIGGSARYEQYF
CDR3 DNA: TGTGCCAGCATAGGAGGAAGCGCTCGCTACGAGCAGTACTTC

J gene: TRBJ1-4
V gene: TRBV7-8
D gene: NA
clone size: many
CDR3 protein: CASSLVGGATNEKLFF
CDR3 DNA: TGTGCCAGCAGCTTAGTAGGGGGGGCAACTAATGAAAAACTGTTTTTT

J gene: TRBJ2-7
V gene: TRBV27
D gene: NA
clone size: NA
CDR3 protein: CASSYTTNYEQYF
CDR3 DNA: TGTGCCAGCAGTTATACCACAAACTACGAGCAGTACTTC

J gene: TRBJ1-4
V gene: TRBV20-1
D gene: TRBD1
clone size: NA
CDR3 protein: CSGGTGGEKLFF
CDR3 DNA: TGCAGTGGCGGGACAGGAGGTGAAAAACTGTTTTTT

J gene: TRBJ1-4
V gene: TRBV27
D gene: TRBD1
clone size: many
CDR3 protein: CASSFIRGRVEKLFF
CDR3 DNA: TGTGCCAGCAGTTTCATTAGGGGGCGCGTTGAAAAACTGTTTTTT

J gene: TRBJ2-7
V gene: TRBV19
D gene: NA
clone size: NA
CDR3 protein: CASSIDGAHEQYF
CDR3 DNA: TGTGCCAGTAGTATCGATGGGGCCCACGAGCAGTACTTC

J gene: TRBJ2-5
V gene: TRBV14
D gene: NA
clone size: NA
CDR3 protein: CASSQFGASARKETQYF
CDR3 DNA: TGTGCCAGCAGCCAATTTGGGGCCAGCGCGCGGAAAGAGACCCAGTACTTC